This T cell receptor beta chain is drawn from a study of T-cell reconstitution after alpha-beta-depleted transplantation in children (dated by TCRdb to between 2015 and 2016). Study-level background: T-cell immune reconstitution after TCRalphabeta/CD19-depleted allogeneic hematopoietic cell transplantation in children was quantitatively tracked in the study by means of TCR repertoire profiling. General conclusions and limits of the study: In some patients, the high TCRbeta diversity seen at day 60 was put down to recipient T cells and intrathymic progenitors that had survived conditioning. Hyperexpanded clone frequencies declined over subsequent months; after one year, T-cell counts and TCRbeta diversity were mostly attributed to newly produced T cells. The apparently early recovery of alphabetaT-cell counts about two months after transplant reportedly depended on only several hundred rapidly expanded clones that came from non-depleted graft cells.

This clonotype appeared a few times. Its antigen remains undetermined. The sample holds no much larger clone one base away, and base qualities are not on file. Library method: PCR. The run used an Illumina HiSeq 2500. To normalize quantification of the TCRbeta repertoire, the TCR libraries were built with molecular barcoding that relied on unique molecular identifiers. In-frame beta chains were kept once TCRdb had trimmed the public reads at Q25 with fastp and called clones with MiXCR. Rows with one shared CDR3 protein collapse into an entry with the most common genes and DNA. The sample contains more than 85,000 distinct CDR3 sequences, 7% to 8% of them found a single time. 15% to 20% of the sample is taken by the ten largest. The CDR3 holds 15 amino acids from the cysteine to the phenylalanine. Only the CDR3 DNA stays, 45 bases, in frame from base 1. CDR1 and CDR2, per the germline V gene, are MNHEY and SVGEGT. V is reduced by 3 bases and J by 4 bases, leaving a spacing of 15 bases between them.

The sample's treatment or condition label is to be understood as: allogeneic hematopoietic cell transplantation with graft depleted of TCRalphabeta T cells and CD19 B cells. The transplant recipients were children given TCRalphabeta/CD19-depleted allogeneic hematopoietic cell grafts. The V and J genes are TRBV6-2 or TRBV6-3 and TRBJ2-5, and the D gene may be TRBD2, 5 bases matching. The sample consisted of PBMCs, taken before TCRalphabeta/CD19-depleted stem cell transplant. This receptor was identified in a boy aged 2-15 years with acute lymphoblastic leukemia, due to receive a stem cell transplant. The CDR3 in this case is CASSYISDATETQYF. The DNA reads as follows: TGTGCCAGCAGTTATATTAGCGACGCGACAGAGACCCAGTACTTC.